What follows are 29 T cell receptor beta chains derived from one specimen sequenced in a study of cytomegalovirus exposure and HLA in healthy donors (dated by TCRdb to the late 2010s). Library creation used the immunoSEQ multiplex PCR assay. The multiplex PCR relied on a mix of 60 forward primers for TCR Vbeta segments and 13 reverse primers for TCR Jbeta segments. Sourced from immuneACCESS, this table was stored by TCRdb with only in-frame sequences that have V and J called. A share of the clones is absent; for the studies checked, an unresolved V gene accounts for under half, and the remainder has no known explanation. In all, the sample holds 60,000 to 75,000 clones, and approximately 70% of those were seen once. About 5.5% of the sample belongs to the ten largest clones. The sample was PBMCs. All receptors derive from a man aged 45 to 65 in good health and CMV-seronegative.

This clone came up a few times. The chain couples TRBV9 to TRBJ1-4; D is unresolved. V was clipped by 0 bases and J by 7 bases, with 13 bases between them. The CDR3 runs 15 residues. The germline V gene encodes CDR1 SGDLS and CDR2 YYNGEE. The DNA for the CDR3 is TGTGCCAGCAGCGTAGGCGGGCGGGTCGCTGAAAAACTGTTTTTT. It yields the protein CASSVGGRVAEKLFF.

The V gene is TRBV7-3, the J gene TRBJ2-1, with 12 bases fitting TRBD1. From germline, CDR1 is SGHTA and CDR2 FQGTGA. This CDR3 comprises 15 residues. V lost 4 bases and J lost 10; bases outside the gene matches: 8. Here the CDR3 DNA reads TGTGCCAGCAGCTCGGGGGGGACAGGGGGCGACGAGCAGTTCTTC. The encoded protein is CASSSGGTGGDEQFF.

This chain connects TRBV5-6 to TRBJ1-1; 9 bases align to TRBD1. V shed 3 bases and J 4 bases; nucleotides not matched to a gene: 10. The CDR3 length is 16 residues. Germline V gives CDR1 SGHDT, CDR2 YYEEEE. DNA for the CDR3: TGTGCCAGCAGCTCAATTCCGGGACAGGGCGTCACTGAAGCTTTCTTT. Translation gives CASSSIPGQGVTEAFF.

This clone has just one count. The gene calls are TRBV4-1 and TRBJ2-5, with D hard to call. The germline V gene has CDR1 MGHRA and CDR2 YSYEKL. The CDR3 is 13 amino acids. V was trimmed by 1 base and J by 1 base, leaving 4 bases between them. The CDR3 is CASSQGGQETQYF. CDR3 nucleotides: TGCGCCAGCAGCCAAGGCGGCCAAGAGACCCAGTACTTC.

V and J are TRBV5-1 and TRBJ1-1; maybe TRBD1 (5 bases). Germline CDR1 SGHRS, CDR2 YFSETQ. Trimming stripped 4 bases from V and 1 base from J, with 14 bases between. The CDR3 is 15 residues long. The CDR3 nucleotides read TGCGCCAGCAGCCGCGGTGCAGGGTCGAACACTGAAGCTTTCTTT. Its translation is CASSRGAGSNTEAFF.

The gene calls are TRBV25-1 and TRBJ1-4; no firm D call. CDR3 length equals 13 residues. Germline-derived CDR1 and CDR2 are MGHDK and SYGVNS. The V and J ends lost 6 bases and 4 bases respectively, with 9 bases between them. The DNA of the CDR3 is TGTGCCAGCAGACTTTTCGGTAATGAAAAACTGTTTTTT. This encodes CASRLFGNEKLFF.

The CDR3 loop is CASSLFGTGDYEQYF. CDR3 sequence (DNA): TGTGCCAGCAGCTTGTTCGGGACAGGGGATTACGAGCAGTACTTC. The chain links TRBV5-6 to TRBJ2-5; 10 bases fit TRBD1. Near its end, the DNA agrees better with TRBJ2-7, so the J call may be wrong. The CDR3 contains 15 residues. Germline assignment: CDR1 SGHDT and CDR2 YYEEEE.

J is TRBJ2-7 and V is TRBV29-1, with 9 positions matching TRBD1. Looked up from germline, CDR1 is SQVTM and CDR2 is ANQGSEA. V dropped 7 bases and J dropped 7; count of bases not matched to a gene: 11. The CDR3 length is 13 residues. The CDR3 coding sequence is TGCAGCGCCTCCGGGACAGGGTCTAGAGAGCAGTACTTC. This codes for CSASGTGSREQYF.

This chain joins TRBV6-6 and TRBJ2-5; no clear D. CDR3 length: 13 amino acids. The germline V gene has CDR1 MNHNY and CDR2 SVGAGI (reference sequence). V was pared by 0 bases and J by 4 bases, with 6 bases between. CDR3 protein: CASSYSTIETQYF. CDR3 DNA sequence: TGTGCCAGCAGTTACTCCACAATAGAGACCCAGTACTTC.

The rearrangement links TRBV6-5 to TRBJ1-6; TRBD1 is a possible D gene (5 bases). Trimming stripped 6 bases from V and 3 bases from J, with 12 bases between. This CDR3 spans 15 amino acids. CDR1 is MNHEY and CDR2 is SVGAGI in the germline V gene. The CDR3 protein is CASRSSGFYNSPLHF. As DNA, the CDR3 is TGTGCCAGCAGGTCCTCAGGGTTCTATAATTCACCCCTCCACTTT.

This clone appeared a few times. The chain uses TRBV9 and TRBJ1-5; weak D call: TRBD1 (6 bases). V was pared by 5 bases and J by 3 bases, with 12 bases between. The CDR3 spans 14 residues. Germline V lookup: CDR1 SGDLS, CDR2 YYNGEE. CDR3 in amino acids: CASSLDSLNQPQHF. The CDR3 bases are TGTGCCAGCAGTTTGGACAGCCTCAATCAGCCCCAGCATTTT.

The rearrangement links TRBV2 to TRBJ2-3, with 8 nucleotides matching TRBD1. CDR1 is SNHLY and CDR2 is FYNNEI in the germline V gene. This CDR3 contains 15 residues. V shed 4 bases, J shed 6 bases, and the junction held 9 bases outside the gene matches. CDR3 coding DNA: TGTGCCAGCAGTGTTTCGGCCAGGGGGCAGGATACGCAGTATTTT. Protein sequence: CASSVSARGQDTQYF.

CDR3 sequence: CATSSRNRGTDTQYF. The DNA of the CDR3 is TGTGCCACCAGCAGCCGGAACAGGGGGACAGATACGCAGTATTTT. V is TRBV15 and J is TRBJ2-3, with TRBD1 matching 8 bases. CDR3 length: 15 amino acids. From germline, CDR1 is LNHNV and CDR2 YYDKDF (reference sequence). The trim removed 3 bases at V and 3 bases at J, leaving 5 bases unmatched.

V gene TRBV6-4 combines with J gene TRBJ2-5; TRBD2 aligns across 8 bases. This CDR3 has 13 residues. V trimming: 6 bases; J trimming: 2 bases; junction bases outside the gene matches: 2. CDR1 MRHNA and CDR2 SNTAGT come from the germline V gene. CDR3 region: CASRSSGQETQYF. The CDR3 bases are TGTGCCAGCAGATCTAGCGGGCAAGAGACCCAGTACTTC.

This clone has a single count. The V call is TRBV29-1, the J call TRBJ2-7, with a possible D match to TRBD1 (7 bases). Germline V gives CDR1 SQVTM, CDR2 ANQGSEA. The CDR3 has 13 residues. Trimming removed 3 bases from V and 7 bases from J, with 16 bases in between. For the CDR3, the DNA is TGCAGCGTTGATGGTCAACAGGGGAGGGAGCAGTACTTC. Protein product: CSVDGQQGREQYF.

J is TRBJ1-6 and V is TRBV4-1, with 7 nucleotides matching TRBD1. Trimming took 4 bases from V and 6 from J; bases not matched to a gene: 6. The CDR3 runs to 15 residues. The V gene's germline CDR1 is MGHRA and CDR2 YSYEKL. CDR3 amino acids: CASSPYRGANSPLHF. Here the CDR3 DNA reads TGCGCCAGCAGCCCGTACAGGGGCGCTAATTCACCCCTCCACTTT.

In this sample, this clone turned up a few times. The chain employs TRBV5-1 and TRBJ2-7; a weak D match, TRBD1 (5 bases). The CDR3 sequence is 10 residues long. The V end lost 4 bases, the J end lost 9 bases, and 8 bases lay between the germline ends. Looked up from germline, CDR1 is SGHRS and CDR2 is YFSETQ. DNA of the CDR3: TGCGCCAGCAGCGGTCAGGGGCAGTACTTC. Protein product: CASSGQGQYF.

In the case of this clone: At one of its ends the junction is not consistent with the germline gene, which may arise from a read error. The chain joins TRBV11-2 to TRBJ1-2; D perhaps matches TRBD1 (5 bases). Germline V gives CDR1 SGHAT, CDR2 FQNNGV. The CDR3 has 14 residues. The CDR3 region has the DNA TGTGCCAGCAGCTTAGATTTGTCCGGGACGAGGGAGGAGTTC. Translated, it gives CASSLDLSGTREEF.

This chain links TRBV9 with TRBJ1-4; TRBD1 aligns across 7 bases. The CDR3 totals 16 residues. Germline lookup yields CDR1 SGDLS and CDR2 YYNGEE. The V segment lost 4 bases and the J segment 4 bases; nucleotides outside the gene matches: 10. The CDR3 region is CASSPHPGQNNEKLFF. The CDR3, as DNA: TGTGCCAGCAGCCCCCATCCGGGACAGAATAATGAAAAACTGTTTTTT.

The J gene is TRBJ1-3, the V gene TRBV19, with D possibly TRBD1 on 6 matching bases. V lost 3 bases to trimming and J lost 2 bases, with 20 bases between them. This CDR3 has 18 residues. Germline loops: CDR1 LNHDA, CDR2 SQIVND (reference sequence). This CDR3 reads CASSIYAARGAPGNTIYF. The DNA for the CDR3 is TGTGCCAGTAGTATTTATGCAGCGCGGGGGGCGCCTGGAAACACCATATATTTT.

This sequence joins TRBV5-6 and TRBJ1-5, with D possibly matching TRBD1 (5 bases). The CDR3 extends over 15 amino acids. V dropped 4 bases and J dropped 0 bases, with 11 bases sitting between them. Per germline, CDR1 SGHDT and CDR2 YYEEEE. CDR3 loop: CASSPAGLSNQPQHF. The CDR3 DNA follows: TGTGCCAGCAGCCCCGCGGGGCTTAGCAATCAGCCCCAGCATTTT.

This clone was seen just once. The chain carries TRBV5-1 and TRBJ2-5; D is possibly TRBD2 (5 bases). CDR1 and CDR2 from the germline V gene are SGHRS and YFSETQ. V was shortened by 3 bases and J by 4 bases, with 13 bases between the two germline ends. The CDR3 is 14 residues long. CDR3 loop: CASSSREIAETQYF. The CDR3 coding sequence is TGCGCCAGCAGCTCCCGGGAAATCGCAGAGACCCAGTACTTC.

The V gene is TRBV30, the J gene TRBJ1-2, with D possibly TRBD1 on 5 matching bases. V was shortened by 1 base and J by 8 bases, with 14 bases between the two germline ends. Germline V CDR1 and CDR2: GTSNPN, SVGIG (reference sequence). This CDR3 has 13 residues. Written as DNA, the CDR3 is TGTGCCTGGAGTGGGGCCCATCAGGGAGGCTACACCTTC. Amino acids: CAWSGAHQGGYTF.

This clone showed up just once. V gene TRBV15 combines with J gene TRBJ2-1; TRBD1 matches at 8 bases. Losses at the gene ends were 1 base for V and 5 bases for J; bases not matched to a gene: 7. The germline gives CDR1 LNHNV, CDR2 YYDKDF (reference sequence). This CDR3 contains 16 residues. DNA for the CDR3: TGTGCCACCAGCAGAGGTTCGGTACAGGGGGACAATGAGCAGTTCTTC. It is translated as CATSRGSVQGDNEQFF.

Only a few counts were recorded for this clone. The chain uses TRBV7-2 and TRBJ1-2, with no clear D. CDR3 length equals 14 residues. The germline V gene has CDR1 SGHTA and CDR2 FQGNSA. Trimming stripped 5 bases from V and 5 bases from J, with 15 bases between. The CDR3 region is CASSPEGSGYGYTF. The CDR3 DNA is TGTGCCAGCAGCCCTGAGGGTTCCGGGTATGGCTACACCTTC.

The chain employs TRBV2 and TRBJ1-6, with D perhaps matching TRBD1 (5 bases). The CDR3 is made up of 15 amino acids. V lost 4 bases to trimming and J lost 4 bases, with 11 bases between them. Germline CDR1 and CDR2: SNHLY and FYNNEI. DNA for the CDR3: TGTGCCAGCAGTGGGAGGGGCAGTTATAATTCACCCCTCCACTTT. Translating gives CASSGRGSYNSPLHF. Filled out from reference TRBV2 and TRBJ1-6, the complete variable domain reads EPEVTQTPSHQVTQMGQEVILRCVPISNHLYFYWYRQILGQKVEFLVSFYNNEISEKSEIFDDQFSVERPDGSNFTLKIRSTKLEDSAMYFCASSGRGSYNSPLHFGNGTRLTVT.

The chain couples TRBV7-8 to TRBJ2-1, with TRBD1 identical over 9 bases. The length of the CDR3 is 15 residues. V lost 4 bases to trimming and J lost 8 bases; unmatched junction nucleotides: 9. Per germline, CDR1 SGHVS and CDR2 FQNEAQ. The chain's CDR3 is CASSSRDRVIDEQFF. CDR3 sequence (DNA): TGTGCCAGCAGCTCCCGGGACAGGGTTATCGATGAGCAGTTCTTC. Full variable domain (rest looked up from reference TRBV7-8 and TRBJ2-1): GAGVSQSPRYKVAKRGQDVALRCDPISGHVSLFWYQQALGQGPEFLTYFQNEAQLDKSGLPSDRFFAERPEGSVSTLKIQRTQQEDSAVYLCASSSRDRVIDEQFFGPGTRLTVL.

This clone was counted once. The rearrangement joins TRBV5-1 to TRBJ2-5; 12 bases are a match to TRBD2. Germline V lookup: CDR1 SGHRS, CDR2 YFSETQ. J was trimmed by 4 bases and V by 4 bases; bases with no gene match: 2. The CDR3 totals 14 residues. CDR3 in DNA: TGCGCCAGCAGCGAGGGACTAGCGGGAGAGACCCAGTACTTC. It specifies CASSEGLAGETQYF.

The chain uses TRBV30 and TRBJ1-2, with TRBD1 identical over 9 bases. The junction had 11 bases not matched to a gene; V was cut back by 3 bases and J by 0 bases. The CDR3 has 17 residues. Germline values: CDR1 GTSNPN, CDR2 SVGIG (reference sequence). The CDR3 sequence is CAWSPGTGIGANYGYTF. The CDR3 DNA reads as TGTGCCTGGAGCCCCGGGACAGGGATCGGAGCTAACTATGGCTACACCTTC.